A single sample is the source of the 5 T cell receptor beta chains below, sequenced in a study of cytomegalovirus exposure and HLA in healthy donors. The study ran its PCR with 60 Vbeta and 13 Jbeta primers. The data were produced by immunoSEQ multiplex PCR, yet TCRdb's version contains in-frame clones alone and is incomplete. The sample holds approximately 88,000 clones, roughly three fifths seen once. The sample comprised PBMCs. All receptors come from a man between 60 and 75 years old in good health and CMV-seronegative.

The gene calls are TRBV19 and TRBJ1-2; TRBD1 matches at 8 bases. Germline V gene data show CDR1 as LNHDA and CDR2 as SQIVND (reference sequence). This CDR3 region has 17 residues. Trimming cost V 4 bases and J 2 bases; bases outside gene matches: 12. The CDR3: CASSTFRTGQVNYGYTF. The DNA of the CDR3 is TGTGCCAGTAGTACATTCCGGACGGGACAGGTGAACTATGGCTACACCTTC.

This chain uses TRBV7-6 with TRBJ1-3; maybe TRBD1 (6 bases). This CDR3 has 16 residues. The germline V gene has CDR1 SGHVS and CDR2 FNYEAQ. V lost 0 bases and J 4 bases, leaving 13 bases between the germline ends. CDR3 DNA: TGTGCCAGCAGCTTAGCGGGGGCAGGGAGCGGAAACACCATATATTTT. This translates into CASSLAGAGSGNTIYF.

The rearrangement joins TRBV6-5 to TRBJ1-1; 8 bases agree with TRBD1. J gave up 3 bases and V 6 bases, and 6 bases lay outside the gene matches. Looked up from germline, CDR1 is MNHEY and CDR2 is SVGAGI. CDR3 length: 14 residues. DNA of the CDR3: TGTGCCAGCAGACCCCAGGGGGCGTACACTGAAGCTTTCTTT. It yields the protein CASRPQGAYTEAFF.

This clone came up a few times. This chain connects TRBV9 to TRBJ2-3, with TRBD1 matching 9 bases. This CDR3 contains 16 residues. Germline V CDR1 and CDR2: SGDLS, YYNGEE. The junction had 10 bases not matched to a gene; V was cut back by 2 bases and J by 6 bases. CDR3 in DNA: TGTGCCAGCAGCGTGATGGGCACAGGGGGCCCGGATACGCAGTATTTT. Amino acid sequence: CASSVMGTGGPDTQYF.

The count of this clone is one. The rearrangement uses TRBV15 and TRBJ1-5; 8 positions agree with TRBD1. V trimming: 8 bases; J trimming: 5 bases; junction bases outside the gene matches: 8. In germline, CDR1 is LNHNV, CDR2 YYDKDF (reference sequence). The CDR3 extends over 14 amino acids. For the CDR3, the DNA is TGTGCCACCTCGCCTCAGGGGGCGGATCAGCCCCAGCATTTT. This gives the protein CATSPQGADQPQHF.